This T cell receptor (beta chain) is from a study of shared clonotypes between healthy human individuals (dated by TCRdb to 2018 to 2021). Regarding the study in general: Three men and a couple of women, aged 18 to 49 years, made up the cohort. For each donor, CD4 naive and CD4 memory were each run on three plates, CD8 naive on two plates, and CD8 memory on one plate. To estimate repertoire size and how much clonotype sharing occurs between individuals, the study deeply sequenced the blood TCR repertoires of 4 to 6 healthy adults. To increase sequencing depth and limit assay-specific biases, different laboratories used diverse techniques to prepare libraries and sequence TCR repertoires. Per donor, leukapheresis produced somewhere between about 0.94 and 9.5 billion PBMCs.

According to the germline V gene (reference sequence), CDR1 reads GTSNPN and CDR2 reads SVGIG. Reading from cysteine to phenylalanine, the CDR3 counts 13 amino acids. Only the CDR3 part of the read is kept: 39 bases, read in frame from the first base. Between the V and J ends, shortened by 5 bases and 2 bases respectively, the junction contains 11 bases. Using the deep immunoSEQ assay, TCR CDR3 regions were amplified from genomic DNA by multiplex PCR. For each cell subset, the extracted genomic DNA was distributed evenly across all wells of several immunoSEQ 96-well plates, and each plate served as one replicate. For sorted subsets, approximately 190 ng genomic DNA, equal to tens of thousands of T cell genomes, was loaded into each replicate PCR. Purified libraries were measured with a Qubit 3.0 fluorometer, size-checked on a Bioanalyzer 2100, and measured again with the KAPA Library Quantification kit. A separate single-read 150-cycle Illumina NextSeq 550 flow cell was used to sequence each immunoSEQ 96-well plate. From the authors' description of their analysis: Because only junctional sequences without quality scores were contained in the immunoSEQ output, filtering matching that applied to full-length reads could not be performed. Sequences were annotated with PyIR, a Python wrapper for IgBLAST v1.9, and V/J genes and CDR3 were assigned using IMGT germline references. Reads were removed for weak V/J assignments (E-value above 1e-6), missing CDR3, stop codons, out-of-frame junctions, or ambiguous translated residues. V3J clonotypes were defined by identical inferred V gene, J gene, and CDR3 amino acid sequence. To compute the percentage overlap between repertoires, the number of shared unique clonotypes was divided by the size of the smaller repertoire. Three approaches were used to assess repertoire richness: RTK rarefaction, the Chao1 estimator, and Recon v2.1 estimates of unobserved clonotypes. Generation probabilities for all TCRbeta clonotypes obtained by the gDNA method from several donors were computed using OLGA. TCRdb re-hosts the immuneACCESS table, in-frame sequences only. Its copies lack some clones; in the studies checked, an unresolved V gene accounts for under half of them, and the cause for the rest is not known. The DNA was the basis for D and trimming; V, J and clone size are from that table. The sample profile shows about 2.3 million clones; approximately 95% of them were found once. The ten largest clones add up to approximately 0.4% of the sample.

Results the study describes overall, beyond this receptor: The genetic and exposure-history diversity represented was limited by the small number of donors. Sampling was restricted to blood, and TCR repertoires in tissues likely differ from the TCR repertoires found in blood. Based on pairwise subsampling, the degree of clonotype sharing among donors was expected to be affected by sequencing depth. Incomplete sequencing was indicated by rarefaction of sorted-subset datasets, despite the large sequencing depth. Around 5% of naive CD4, roughly 3.6% of naive CD8, around 2.3% of memory CD4, and more than 0.35% of memory CD8 clonotypes were shared across four donors. Compared with non-shared clonotypes, the clonotypes found in all four sorted-subset donors had higher generation probabilities. Naive subsets generally had larger estimated clonotype richness than memory subsets did.

Notes on this clone: The specificity of this receptor is unknown. It has no much larger one-base neighbor in the sample; base qualities were not kept.

The donors were healthy, HIV-negative adults who had no recently reported acute infections or vaccinations. All donors were Caucasian adults living in Nashville, Tennessee, USA. Magnetic negative selection was used to enrich CD4+ T cells, after which naive cells were positively selected on CD45RA and the negative fraction became the memory subset. Blood was obtained by leukapheresis, after which PBMCs were separated by Ficoll-Histopaque density gradient centrifugation and cryopreserved in liquid nitrogen vapor phase. Purity and quantity of every magnetically sorted T cell population were checked by analytical flow cytometry. Genomic DNA was isolated from each sorted fraction and quantified by UV absorbance on a Nanodrop 2000c.

The source of this sequence is a man younger than 35 in good health. Some clones in this sample may be carry-over from other donors' samples. The sequenced sample consisted of naive CD4+ T cells from PBMCs. The sample's cell subset or site label, in plain terms: CD45RA+ positively selected. The chain is assembled from TRBV30 and TRBJ2-3; TRBD2 is a possible D gene, resting on 6 matching bases. The sequenced DNA: TGTGCCTGGTGGACTAAAGCCACAGATACGCAGTATTTT. This translates into CAWWTKATDTQYF.